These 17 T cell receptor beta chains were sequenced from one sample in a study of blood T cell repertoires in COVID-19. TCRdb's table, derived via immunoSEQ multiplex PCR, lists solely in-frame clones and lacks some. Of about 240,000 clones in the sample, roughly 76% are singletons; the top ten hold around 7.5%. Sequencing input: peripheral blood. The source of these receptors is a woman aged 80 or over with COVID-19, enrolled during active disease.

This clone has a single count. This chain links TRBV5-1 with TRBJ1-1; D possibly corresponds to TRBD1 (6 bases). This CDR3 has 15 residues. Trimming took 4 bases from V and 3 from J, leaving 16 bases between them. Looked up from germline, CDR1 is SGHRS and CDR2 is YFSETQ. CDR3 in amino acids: CASSRTGFRYTEAFF. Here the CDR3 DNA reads TGCGCCAGCAGCCGAACAGGGTTCAGGTACACTGAAGCTTTCTTT.

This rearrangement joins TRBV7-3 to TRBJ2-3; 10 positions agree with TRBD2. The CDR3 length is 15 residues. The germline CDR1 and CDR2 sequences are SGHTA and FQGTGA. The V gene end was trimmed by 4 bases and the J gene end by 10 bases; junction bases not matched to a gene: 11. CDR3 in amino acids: CASSSGSSGRLAQYF. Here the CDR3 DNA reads TGTGCCAGCAGCTCAGGTTCTAGCGGGAGACTGGCGCAGTATTTT.

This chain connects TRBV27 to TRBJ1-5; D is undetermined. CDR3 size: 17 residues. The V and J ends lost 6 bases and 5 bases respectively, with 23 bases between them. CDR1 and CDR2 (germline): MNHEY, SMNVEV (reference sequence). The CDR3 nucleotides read TGTGCCAGCAGAACTTACCTTTTCAACCCCGATCATCAGCCCCAGCATTTT. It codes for CASRTYLFNPDHQPQHF.

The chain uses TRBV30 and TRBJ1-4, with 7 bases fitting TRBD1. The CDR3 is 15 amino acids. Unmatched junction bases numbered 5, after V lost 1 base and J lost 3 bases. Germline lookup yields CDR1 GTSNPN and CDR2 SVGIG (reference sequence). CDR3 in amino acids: CAWSGARGSNEKLFF. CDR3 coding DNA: TGTGCCTGGAGTGGGGCCAGGGGGTCTAATGAAAAACTGTTTTTT.

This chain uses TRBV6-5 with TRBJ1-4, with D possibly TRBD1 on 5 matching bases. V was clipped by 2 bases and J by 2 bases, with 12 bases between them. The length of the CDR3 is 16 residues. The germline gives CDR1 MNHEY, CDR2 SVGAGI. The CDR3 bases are TGTGCCAGCAGTTACACCTTGGGGACTACTAATGAAAAACTGTTTTTT. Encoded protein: CASSYTLGTTNEKLFF.

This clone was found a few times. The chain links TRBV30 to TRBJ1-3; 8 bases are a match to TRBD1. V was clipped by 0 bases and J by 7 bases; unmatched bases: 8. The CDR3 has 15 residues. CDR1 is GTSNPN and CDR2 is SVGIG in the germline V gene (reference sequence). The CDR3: CAWSVHTGGTNTIYF. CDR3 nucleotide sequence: TGTGCCTGGAGTGTACATACAGGGGGGACTAACACCATATATTTT.

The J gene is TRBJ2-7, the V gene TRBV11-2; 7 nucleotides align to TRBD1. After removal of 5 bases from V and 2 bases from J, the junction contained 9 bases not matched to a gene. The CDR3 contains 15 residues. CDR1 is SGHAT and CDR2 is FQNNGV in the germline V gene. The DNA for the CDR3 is TGTGCCAGCAGCCTCCTTGGGACAGCTACCTACGAGCAGTACTTC. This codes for CASSLLGTATYEQYF.

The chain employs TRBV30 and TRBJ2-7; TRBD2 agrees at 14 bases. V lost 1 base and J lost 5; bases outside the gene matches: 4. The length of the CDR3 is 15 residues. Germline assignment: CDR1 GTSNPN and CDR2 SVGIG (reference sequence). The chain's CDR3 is CAWSAGLAGVDEQYF. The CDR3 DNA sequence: TGTGCCTGGAGTGCGGGACTAGCGGGAGTAGACGAGCAGTACTTC.

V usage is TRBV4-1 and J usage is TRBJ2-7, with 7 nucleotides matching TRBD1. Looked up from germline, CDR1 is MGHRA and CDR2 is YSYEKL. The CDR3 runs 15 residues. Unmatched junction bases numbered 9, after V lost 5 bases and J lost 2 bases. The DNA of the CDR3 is TGCGCCAGCAGCTTTGATCAGGGGGTTGCCTACGAGCAGTACTTC. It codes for CASSFDQGVAYEQYF.

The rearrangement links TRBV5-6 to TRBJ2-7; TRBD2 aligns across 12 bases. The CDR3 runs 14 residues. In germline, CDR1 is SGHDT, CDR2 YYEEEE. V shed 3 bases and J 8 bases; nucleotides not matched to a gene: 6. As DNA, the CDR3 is TGTGCCAGCAGCTGGACTAGCGGGAAGGACCAGCAGTACTTC. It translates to CASSWTSGKDQQYF.

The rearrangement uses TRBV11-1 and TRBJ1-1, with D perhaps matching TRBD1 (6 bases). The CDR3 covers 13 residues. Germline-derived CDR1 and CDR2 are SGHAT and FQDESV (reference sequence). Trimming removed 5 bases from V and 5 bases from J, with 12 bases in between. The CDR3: CASSALQGTEAFF. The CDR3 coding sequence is TGTGCCAGCAGCGCATTACAGGGAACTGAAGCTTTCTTT. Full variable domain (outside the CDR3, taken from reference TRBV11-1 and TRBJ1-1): EAEVAQSPRYKITEKSQAVAFWCDPISGHATLYWYRQILGQGPELLVQFQDESVVDDSQLPKDRFSAERLKGVDSTLKIQPAELGDSAMYLCASSALQGTEAFFGQGTRLTVV.

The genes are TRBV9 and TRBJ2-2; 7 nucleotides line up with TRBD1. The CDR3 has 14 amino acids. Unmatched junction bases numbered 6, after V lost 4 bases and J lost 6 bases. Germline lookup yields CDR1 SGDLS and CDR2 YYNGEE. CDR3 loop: CASSTQTGSGELFF. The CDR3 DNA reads TGTGCCAGCAGCACTCAGACAGGGTCCGGGGAGCTGTTTTTT.

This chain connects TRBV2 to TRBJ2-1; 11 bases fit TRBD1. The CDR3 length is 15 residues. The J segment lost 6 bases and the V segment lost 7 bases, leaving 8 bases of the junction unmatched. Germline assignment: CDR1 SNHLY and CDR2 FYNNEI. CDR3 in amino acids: CASIFTGTGGNEQFF. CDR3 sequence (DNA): TGTGCCAGCATATTTACCGGGACAGGGGGCAATGAGCAGTTCTTC.

CDR3 protein: CASSRITGYTDTQYF. The CDR3 DNA is TGCGCCAGCAGCCGAATTACAGGGTACACAGATACGCAGTATTTT. This chain links TRBV5-1 with TRBJ2-3; a weak D match, TRBD1 (6 bases). V was pared by 4 bases and J by 2 bases, with 14 bases between. This CDR3 region has 15 residues. CDR1 SGHRS and CDR2 YFSETQ come from the germline V gene.

CDR3 residues: CASSSLTVQGYEQYF. The DNA of the CDR3 is TGCGCCAGCAGCTCCCTGACAGTTCAGGGATACGAGCAGTACTTC. This rearrangement joins TRBV5-1 to TRBJ2-7; possibly TRBD1 for D (5 bases). V lost 3 bases and J 4 bases, leaving 17 bases between the germline ends. This CDR3 spans 15 amino acids. Germline lookup yields CDR1 SGHRS and CDR2 YFSETQ.

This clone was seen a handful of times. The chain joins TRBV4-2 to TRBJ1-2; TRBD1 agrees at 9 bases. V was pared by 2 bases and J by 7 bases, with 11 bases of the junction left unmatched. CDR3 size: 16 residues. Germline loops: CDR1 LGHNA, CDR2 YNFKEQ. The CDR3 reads CASSQQGADRGSGYTF. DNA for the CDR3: TGTGCCAGCAGCCAACAGGGCGCGGACAGGGGAAGTGGCTACACCTTC.

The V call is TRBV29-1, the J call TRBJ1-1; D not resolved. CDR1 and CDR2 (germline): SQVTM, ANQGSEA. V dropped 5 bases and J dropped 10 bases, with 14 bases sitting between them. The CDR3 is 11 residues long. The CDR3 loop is CSVLDGNRAFF. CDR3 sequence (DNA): TGCAGCGTTCTCGACGGGAATCGAGCTTTCTTT. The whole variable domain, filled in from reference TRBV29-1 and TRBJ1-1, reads SAVISQKPSRDICQRGTSLTIQCQVDSQVTMMFWYRQQPGQSLTLIATANQGSEATYESGFVIDKFPISRPNLTFSTLTVSNMSPEDSSIYLCSVLDGNRAFFGQGTRLTVV.